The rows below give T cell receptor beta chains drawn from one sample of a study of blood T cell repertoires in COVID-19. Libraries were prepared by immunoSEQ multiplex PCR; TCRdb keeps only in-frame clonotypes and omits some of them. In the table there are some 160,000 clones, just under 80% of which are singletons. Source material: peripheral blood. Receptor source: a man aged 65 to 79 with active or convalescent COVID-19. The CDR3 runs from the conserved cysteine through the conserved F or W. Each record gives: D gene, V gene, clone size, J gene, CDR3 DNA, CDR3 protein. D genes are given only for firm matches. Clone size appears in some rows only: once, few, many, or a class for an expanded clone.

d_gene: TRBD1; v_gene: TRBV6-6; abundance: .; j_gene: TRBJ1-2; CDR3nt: TGTGCCAGCAGGGATAACCCGGACAGGGGCTATGGCTACACCTTC; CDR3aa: CASRDNPDRGYGYTF
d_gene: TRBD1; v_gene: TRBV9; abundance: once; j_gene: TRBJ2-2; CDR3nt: TGTGCCAGCAGCGCGGGGTGGACAGGGCATCCCGGGGAGCTGTTTTTT; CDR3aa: CASSAGWTGHPGELFF
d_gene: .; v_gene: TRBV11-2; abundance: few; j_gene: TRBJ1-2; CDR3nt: TGTGCCAGCAGCCCGGGACTTCCGATGGGGGGCTACACCTTC; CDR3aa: CASSPGLPMGGYTF
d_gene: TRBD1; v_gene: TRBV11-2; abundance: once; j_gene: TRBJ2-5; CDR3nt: TGTGCCAGCAGCAGGACAGGGTCCCAAGAGACCCAGTACTTC; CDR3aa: CASSRTGSQETQYF
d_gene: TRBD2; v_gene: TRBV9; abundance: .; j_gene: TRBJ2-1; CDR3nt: TGTGCCAGCAGCTTGGGACTAGGAGCGGATGAGCAGTTCTTC; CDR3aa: CASSLGLGADEQFF
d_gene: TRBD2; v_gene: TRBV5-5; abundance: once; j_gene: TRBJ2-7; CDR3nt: TGTGCCAGCAGCTTAATGGGCTATAGCGGGGGGACCTACGAGCAGTACTTC; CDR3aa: CASSLMGYSGGTYEQYF
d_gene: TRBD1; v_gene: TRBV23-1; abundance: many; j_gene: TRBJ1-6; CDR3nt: TGCGCCAGCAGTCAAGAAACCGGGACAGGACCCTCGTCGTATAATCCACCCCTCCACTTT; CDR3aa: CASSQETGTGPSSYNPPLHF
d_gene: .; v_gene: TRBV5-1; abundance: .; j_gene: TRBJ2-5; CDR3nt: TGCGCCAGCAGCCCTCACCCCGGCAGGGCCCAGTACTTC; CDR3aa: CASSPHPGRAQYF
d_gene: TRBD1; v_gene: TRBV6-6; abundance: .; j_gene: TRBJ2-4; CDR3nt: TGTGCCAGCAGTGAGACAGGGGGAGCCAAAAACATTCAGTACTTC; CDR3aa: CASSETGGAKNIQYF
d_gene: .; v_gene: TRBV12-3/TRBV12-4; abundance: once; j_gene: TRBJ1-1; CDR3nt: TGTGCCAGCGGGACCTGGGGGGGCACTGAAGCTTTCTTT; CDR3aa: CASGTWGGTEAFF
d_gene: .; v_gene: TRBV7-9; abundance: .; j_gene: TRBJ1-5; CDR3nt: TGTGCCAGCAGCTCAACCAACGAGGGCAATCAGCCCCAGCATTTT; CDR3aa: CASSSTNEGNQPQHF
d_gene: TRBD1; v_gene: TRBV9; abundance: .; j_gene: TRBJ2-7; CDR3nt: TGTGCCAGCAGCGCCGGGACAGGGGGCGTCTACGAGCAGTACTTC; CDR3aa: CASSAGTGGVYEQYF
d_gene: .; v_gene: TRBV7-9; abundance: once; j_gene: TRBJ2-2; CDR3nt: TGTGCCAGCAGCTCCAGGACTGACACCGGGGAGCTGTTTTTT; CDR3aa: CASSSRTDTGELFF
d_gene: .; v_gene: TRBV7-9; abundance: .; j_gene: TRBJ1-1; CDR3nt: TGTGCCAGCAGCTTAAACAGTGGCGGGGCTTTCTTT; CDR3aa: CASSLNSGGAFF
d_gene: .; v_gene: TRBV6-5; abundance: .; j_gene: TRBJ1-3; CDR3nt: TGTGCCAGCAGTTTAAGCTTGGGGGGACGCGGAAACACCATATATTTT; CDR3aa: CASSLSLGGRGNTIYF
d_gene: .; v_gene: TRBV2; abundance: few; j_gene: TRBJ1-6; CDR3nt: TGTGCCAGCAGTGAATCAGGGGACTATAATTCACCCCTCCACTTT; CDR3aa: CASSESGDYNSPLHF
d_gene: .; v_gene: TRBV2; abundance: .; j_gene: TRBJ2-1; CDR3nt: TGTGCCAGCAGGACCGGGACACGTTCCTACAATGAGCAGTTCTTC; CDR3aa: CASRTGTRSYNEQFF
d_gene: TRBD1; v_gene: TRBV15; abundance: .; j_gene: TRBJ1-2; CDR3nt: TGTGCCACCAGCAGGGAACAGGGGGCCCTTTACGGCTACACCTTC; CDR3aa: CATSREQGALYGYTF
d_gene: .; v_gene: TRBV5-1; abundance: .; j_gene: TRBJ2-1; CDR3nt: TGCGCCAGCAGCTTGGATAATACGGGGGCCTACAATGAGCAGTTCTTC; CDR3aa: CASSLDNTGAYNEQFF
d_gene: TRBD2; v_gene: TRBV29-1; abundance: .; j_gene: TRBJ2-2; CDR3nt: TGCAGCGTAGCCGGGACTAGCGGGAACACCGGGGAGCTGTTTTTT; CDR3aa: CSVAGTSGNTGELFF
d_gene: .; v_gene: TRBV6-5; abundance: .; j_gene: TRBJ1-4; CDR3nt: TGTGCCACCATGAACCCCCTTGGGCGCCTGTTTTTT; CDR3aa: CATMNPLGRLFF
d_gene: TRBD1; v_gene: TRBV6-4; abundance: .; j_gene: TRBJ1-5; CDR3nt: TGTGCCAGCAGTGACTCAAGTGGGACAGGGGAGGAGCAGCCCCAGCATTTT; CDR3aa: CASSDSSGTGEEQPQHF
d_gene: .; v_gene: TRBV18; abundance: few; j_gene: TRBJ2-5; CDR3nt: TGTGCCAGCTCACCCCGGGACCAAGAGACCCAGTACTTC; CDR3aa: CASSPRDQETQYF
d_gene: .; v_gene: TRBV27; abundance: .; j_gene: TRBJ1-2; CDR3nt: TGTGCCAGCAGTTTGCGTCCACCAGACAGTAACTATGGCTACACCTTC; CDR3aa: CASSLRPPDSNYGYTF
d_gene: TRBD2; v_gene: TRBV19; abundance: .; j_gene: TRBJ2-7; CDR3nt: TGTGCCAGTAGTATGAGCGGGGGGACAGACTACGAGCAGTACTTC; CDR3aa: CASSMSGGTDYEQYF
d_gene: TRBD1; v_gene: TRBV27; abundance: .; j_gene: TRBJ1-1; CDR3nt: TGTGCCAGCAGTCCCGGGACAGTTATGAACACTGAAGCTTTCTTT; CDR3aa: CASSPGTVMNTEAFF
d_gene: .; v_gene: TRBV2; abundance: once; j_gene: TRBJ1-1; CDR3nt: TGTGCCAGCAGTGTTTCGCGGGGAGGGAACACTGAAGCTTTCTTT; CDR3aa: CASSVSRGGNTEAFF
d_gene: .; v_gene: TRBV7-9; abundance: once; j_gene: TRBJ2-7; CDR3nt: TGTGCCAGCAGCTTTCGCGACACGTCCTACGAGCAGTACTTC; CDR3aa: CASSFRDTSYEQYF
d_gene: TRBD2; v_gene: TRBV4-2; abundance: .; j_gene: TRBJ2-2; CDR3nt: TGTGCCAGCAGCCGGGCTAGCGGCGGGCTTGGGGGAACCGGGGAGCTGTTTTTT; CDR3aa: CASSRASGGLGGTGELFF
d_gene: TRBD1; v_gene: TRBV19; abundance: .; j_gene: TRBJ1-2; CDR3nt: TGTGCCAGTAGTTCCGGGACAGCGGGTGGCTACACCTTC; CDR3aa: CASSSGTAGGYTF
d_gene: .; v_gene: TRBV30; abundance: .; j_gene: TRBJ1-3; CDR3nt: TGTGCCTGTACGAGGGAATCTGGAAACACCATATATTTT; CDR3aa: CACTRESGNTIYF
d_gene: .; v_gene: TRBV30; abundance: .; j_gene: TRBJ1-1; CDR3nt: TGTGCCTGGAGTGTACTAAGTGACACTGAAGCTTTCTTT; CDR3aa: CAWSVLSDTEAFF
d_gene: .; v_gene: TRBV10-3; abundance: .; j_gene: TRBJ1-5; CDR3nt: TGTGCCATCAGCTCCGGAGGAAGCAATCAGCCCCAGCATTTT; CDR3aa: CAISSGGSNQPQHF
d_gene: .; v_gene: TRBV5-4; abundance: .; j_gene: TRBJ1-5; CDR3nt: TGTGCCAGCAGCCCGGGAACGGGCAGCAATCAGCCCCAGCATTTT; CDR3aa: CASSPGTGSNQPQHF
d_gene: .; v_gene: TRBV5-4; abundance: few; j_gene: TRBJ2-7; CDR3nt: TGTGCCAGCAGCAGGGCCAGGGTCGACGAGCAGTACTTC; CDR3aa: CASSRARVDEQYF
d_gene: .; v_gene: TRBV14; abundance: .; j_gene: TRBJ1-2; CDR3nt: TGTGCCAGCAGCCAAGGGCAAGTCTATGGCTACACCTTC; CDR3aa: CASSQGQVYGYTF
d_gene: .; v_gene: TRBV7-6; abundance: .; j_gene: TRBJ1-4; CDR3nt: TGTGCCAGCAGCCGCACGAGCGGTTCCAAAGGAGAAAAACTGTTTTTT; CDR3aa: CASSRTSGSKGEKLFF
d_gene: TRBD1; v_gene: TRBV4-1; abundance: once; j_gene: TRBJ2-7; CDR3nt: TGCGCCAGCAGCCCTTATGAGACAGGGTTAGGCAGGCACCTAAAGCTTTCCTACGAGCAGTACTTC; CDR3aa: CASSPYETGLGRHLKLSYEQYF
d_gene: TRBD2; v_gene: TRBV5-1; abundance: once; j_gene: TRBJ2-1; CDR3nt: TGCGCCAGCAAAGGGACTAGCAGGAATGAGCAGTTCTTC; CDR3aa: CASKGTSRNEQFF
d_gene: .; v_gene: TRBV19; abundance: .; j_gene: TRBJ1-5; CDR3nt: TGTGCCAGTAGTATCCCGGACTGGGCGGGGGATGGGCCCCAGCATTTT; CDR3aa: CASSIPDWAGDGPQHF